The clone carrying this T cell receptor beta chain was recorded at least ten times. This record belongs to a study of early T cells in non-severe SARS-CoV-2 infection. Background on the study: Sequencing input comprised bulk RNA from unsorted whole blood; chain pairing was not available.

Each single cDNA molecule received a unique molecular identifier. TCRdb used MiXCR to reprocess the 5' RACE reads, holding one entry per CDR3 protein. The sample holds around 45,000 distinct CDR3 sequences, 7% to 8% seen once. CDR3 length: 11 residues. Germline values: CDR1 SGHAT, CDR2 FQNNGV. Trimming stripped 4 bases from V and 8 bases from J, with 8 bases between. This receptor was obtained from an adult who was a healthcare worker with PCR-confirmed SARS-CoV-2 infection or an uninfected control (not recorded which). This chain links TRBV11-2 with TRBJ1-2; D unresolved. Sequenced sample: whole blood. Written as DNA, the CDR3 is TGTGCCAGCAGCTCTGGGTCCGGCTACACCTTC. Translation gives CASSSGSGYTF.